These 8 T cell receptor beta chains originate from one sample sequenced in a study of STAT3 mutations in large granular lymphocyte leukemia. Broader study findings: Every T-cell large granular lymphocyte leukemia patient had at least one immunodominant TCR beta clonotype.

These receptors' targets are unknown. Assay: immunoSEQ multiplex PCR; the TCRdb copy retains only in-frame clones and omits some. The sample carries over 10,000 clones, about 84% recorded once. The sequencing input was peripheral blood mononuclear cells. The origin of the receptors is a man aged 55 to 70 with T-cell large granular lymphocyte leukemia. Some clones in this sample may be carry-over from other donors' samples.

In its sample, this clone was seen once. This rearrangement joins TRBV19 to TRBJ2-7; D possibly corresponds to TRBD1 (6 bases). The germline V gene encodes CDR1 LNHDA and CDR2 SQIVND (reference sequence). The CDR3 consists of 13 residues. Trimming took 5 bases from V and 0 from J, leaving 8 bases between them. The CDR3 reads CASSRTASYEQYF. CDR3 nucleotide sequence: TGTGCCAGTAGTCGGACAGCCTCCTACGAGCAGTACTTC.

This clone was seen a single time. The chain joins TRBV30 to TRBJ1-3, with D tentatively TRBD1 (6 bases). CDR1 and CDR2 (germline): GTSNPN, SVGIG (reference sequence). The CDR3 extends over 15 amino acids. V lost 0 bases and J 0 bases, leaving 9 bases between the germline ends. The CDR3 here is CAWSVKGGSGNTIYF. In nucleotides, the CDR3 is TGTGCCTGGAGTGTAAAAGGGGGCTCTGGAAACACCATATATTTT.

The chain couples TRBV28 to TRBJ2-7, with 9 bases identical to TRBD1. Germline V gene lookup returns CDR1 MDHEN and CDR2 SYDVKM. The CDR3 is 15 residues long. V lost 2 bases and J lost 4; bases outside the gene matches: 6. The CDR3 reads CASSLAGTGSYEQYF. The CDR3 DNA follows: TGTGCCAGCAGTTTAGCAGGGACAGGGTCGTACGAGCAGTACTTC.

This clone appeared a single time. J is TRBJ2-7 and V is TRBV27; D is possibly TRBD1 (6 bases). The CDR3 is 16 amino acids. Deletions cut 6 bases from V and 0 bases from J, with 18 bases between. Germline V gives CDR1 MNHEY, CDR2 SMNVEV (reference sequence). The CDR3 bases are TGTGCCAGCAGACCCTCTGACAGGCGTGACTCCTACGAGCAGTACTTC. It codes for CASRPSDRRDSYEQYF.

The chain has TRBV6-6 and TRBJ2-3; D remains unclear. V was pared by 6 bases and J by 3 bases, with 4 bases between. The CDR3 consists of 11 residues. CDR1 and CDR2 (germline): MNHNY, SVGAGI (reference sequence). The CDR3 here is CASSPTDTQYF. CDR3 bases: TGTGCCAGCAGCCCTACAGATACGCAGTATTTT.

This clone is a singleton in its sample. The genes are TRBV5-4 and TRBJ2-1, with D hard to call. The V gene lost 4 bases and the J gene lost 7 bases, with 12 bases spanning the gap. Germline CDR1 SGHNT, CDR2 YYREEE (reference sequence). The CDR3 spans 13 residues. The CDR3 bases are TGTGCCAGCAGCCCCGGACGGGCTAATGAGCAGTTCTTC. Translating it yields CASSPGRANEQFF.

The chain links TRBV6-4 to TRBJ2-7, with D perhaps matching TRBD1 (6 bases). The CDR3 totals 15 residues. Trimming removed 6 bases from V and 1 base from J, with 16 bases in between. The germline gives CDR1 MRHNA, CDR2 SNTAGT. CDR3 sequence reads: CASSPRDIFSYEQYF. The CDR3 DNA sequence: TGTGCCAGCAGCCCCCGGGACATTTTTTCCTACGAGCAGTACTTC.

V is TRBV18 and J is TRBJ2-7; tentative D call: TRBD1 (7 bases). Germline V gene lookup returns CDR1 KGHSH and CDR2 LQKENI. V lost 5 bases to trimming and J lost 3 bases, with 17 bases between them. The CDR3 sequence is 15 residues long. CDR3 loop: CASSSAAGGNYEQYF. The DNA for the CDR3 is TGTGCCAGCTCATCGGCGGCAGGGGGGAACTACGAGCAGTACTTC.